This TCR beta chain was documented in a study of cytomegalovirus exposure and HLA in healthy donors. Amplification used 60 Vbeta primers and 13 Jbeta primers. Only in-frame clones appear in the TCRdb table, and some are missing; sequencing was by immunoSEQ multiplex PCR. The sample carries over 150,000 clones, around 80% recorded once. The CDR3 extends over 12 amino acids. CDR1 and CDR2 (germline): LNHDA, SQIVND (reference sequence). V lost 2 bases, J lost 5 bases, and 5 bases lay in between. V is TRBV19 and J is TRBJ2-3; perhaps TRBD2 as D (5 bases). Sample: PBMCs. The TCR was taken from a male donor in good health and CMV-seronegative. CDR3 loop: CASSIRGDTQYF. The CDR3 coding sequence is TGTGCCAGTAGTATACGGGGAGATACGCAGTATTTT.